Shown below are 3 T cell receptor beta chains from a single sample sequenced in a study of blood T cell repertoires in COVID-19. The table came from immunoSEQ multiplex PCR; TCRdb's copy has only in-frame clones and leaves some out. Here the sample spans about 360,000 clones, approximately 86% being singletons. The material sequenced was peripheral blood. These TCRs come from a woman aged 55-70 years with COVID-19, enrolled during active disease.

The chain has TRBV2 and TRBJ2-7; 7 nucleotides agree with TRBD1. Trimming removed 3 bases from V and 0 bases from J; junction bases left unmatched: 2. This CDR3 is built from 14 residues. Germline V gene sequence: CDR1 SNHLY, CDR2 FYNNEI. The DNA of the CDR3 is TGTGCCAGCAGTGATCGGGACAGCTCCTACGAGCAGTACTTC. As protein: CASSDRDSSYEQYF.

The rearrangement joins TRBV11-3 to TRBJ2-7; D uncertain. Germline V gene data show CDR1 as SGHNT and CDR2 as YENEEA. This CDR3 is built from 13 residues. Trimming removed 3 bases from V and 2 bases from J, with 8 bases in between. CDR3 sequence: CASSFGETYEQYF. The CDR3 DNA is TGTGCCAGCAGCTTTGGTGAGACCTACGAGCAGTACTTC.

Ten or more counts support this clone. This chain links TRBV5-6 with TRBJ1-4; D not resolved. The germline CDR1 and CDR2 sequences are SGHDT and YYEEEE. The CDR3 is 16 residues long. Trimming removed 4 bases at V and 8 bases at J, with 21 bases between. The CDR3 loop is CASSITSDFGWEKLFF. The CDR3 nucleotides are TGTGCCAGCAGCATCACAAGCGATTTCGGTTGGGAAAAACTGTTTTTT.